This is a list of T cell receptor beta chains from one sample in a study of blood T cell repertoires in COVID-19. Some clones are missing from TCRdb's copy, which holds only in-frame ones; the method was immunoSEQ multiplex PCR. The sample carries tens of thousands of clones, about 83% recorded once. The specimen sequenced was peripheral blood. The receptors shown here come from a young man with COVID-19, enrolled during active disease. The CDR3 runs from the conserved cysteine through the conserved F or W. D genes are given only for firm matches. A row's size may be missing; if present it is once, few, many or a size class.

V gene	clone size	D gene	J gene	CDR3 protein	CDR3 DNA
TRBV18	NA	TRBD1	TRBJ1-4	CASSLFATGENNEKLFF	TGTGCCAGCTCACTATTCGCTACAGGGGAGAATAATGAAAAACTGTTTTTT
TRBV4-1	NA	NA	TRBJ1-5	CASSPTGINSNQPQHF	TGCGCCAGCAGCCCAACAGGGATCAATAGCAATCAGCCCCAGCATTTT
TRBV28	NA	NA	TRBJ1-1	CASGSGHTNTEAFF	TGTGCCAGCGGATCGGGACATACGAACACTGAAGCTTTCTTT
TRBV15	NA	NA	TRBJ2-4	CATSRTKSGGGATAKNIQYF	TGTGCCACCAGCAGAACGAAGAGCGGCGGGGGCGCCACGGCCAAAAACATTCAGTACTTC
TRBV24-1	NA	TRBD2	TRBJ2-3	CATSVGGRGDTQYF	TGTGCCACCAGTGTTGGCGGGAGGGGAGATACGCAGTATTTT
TRBV19	NA	NA	TRBJ1-1	CASSIADGSGTEAFF	TGTGCCAGTAGTATAGCGGACGGGAGTGGCACTGAAGCTTTCTTT
TRBV10-2	NA	TRBD2	TRBJ2-3	CASGAGGPDTQYF	TGCGCCAGCGGGGCGGGAGGGCCAGATACGCAGTATTTT
TRBV6-4	many	NA	TRBJ2-2	CASSAGAGELFF	TGTGCCAGCAGTGCGGGAGCCGGGGAGCTGTTTTTT
TRBV7-9	NA	NA	TRBJ1-2	CASSLGPADGYTF	TGTGCCAGCAGCTTAGGGCCGGCGGATGGCTACACCTTC
TRBV4-1	NA	NA	TRBJ1-5	CASSQAGSNQPQHF	TGCGCCAGCAGCCAAGCAGGTAGCAATCAGCCCCAGCATTTT
TRBV25-1	medium-sized	NA	TRBJ2-2	CASSDSRDTGELFF	TGTGCCAGCAGTGACTCGCGAGACACCGGGGAGCTGTTTTTT
TRBV7-3	NA	TRBD1	TRBJ2-3	CASSQQGARSTDTQYF	TGTGCCAGCAGCCAACAGGGGGCGCGGAGCACAGATACGCAGTATTTT
TRBV5-4	NA	TRBD1	TRBJ1-1	CASSWDSGGSTEAFF	TGTGCCAGCAGCTGGGACAGCGGAGGGAGCACTGAAGCTTTCTTT
TRBV11-2	NA	TRBD2	TRBJ2-7	CASSWGSSGAAYEQYF	TGTGCCAGCAGCTGGGGCTCTAGCGGGGCTGCCTACGAGCAGTACTTC
TRBV5-1	NA	NA	TRBJ1-2	CASSLSGGSRQSGYTF	TGCGCCAGCAGCTTGTCCGGGGGTAGTAGACAAAGTGGCTACACCTTC
TRBV7-6	NA	NA	TRBJ1-3	CASSPEAGAGNTIYF	TGTGCCAGCAGCCCAGAAGCAGGGGCCGGAAACACCATATATTTT
TRBV27	NA	NA	TRBJ1-4	CASSLYGTNEKLFF	TGTGCCAGCAGTTTATACGGAACTAATGAAAAACTGTTTTTT
TRBV5-1	medium-sized	NA	TRBJ2-7	CASSRADSYEQYF	TGCGCCAGCAGTAGAGCGGACTCCTACGAGCAGTACTTC
TRBV27	NA	TRBD1	TRBJ1-2	CASSSRQGRGNGYTF	TGTGCCAGCAGTTCCCGACAGGGGAGGGGTAATGGCTACACCTTC
TRBV2	NA	NA	TRBJ2-1	CASSEQAPNEQFF	TGTGCCAGCAGTGAACAGGCTCCGAATGAGCAGTTCTTC
TRBV30	NA	NA	TRBJ2-6	CAWDRAVGANVLTF	TGTGCCTGGGACAGAGCCGTTGGGGCCAACGTCCTGACTTTC
TRBV24-1	NA	NA	TRBJ1-1	CATSGKAAGSNTEAFF	TGTGCCACCAGTGGCAAAGCGGCAGGTTCTAACACTGAAGCTTTCTTT
TRBV14	NA	TRBD1	TRBJ2-5	CASSYRGIQETQYF	TGTGCCAGCAGTTACAGGGGTATCCAAGAGACCCAGTACTTC
TRBV3-1/TRBV3-2	NA	NA	TRBJ1-4	CASSHRATNEKLFF	TGTGCCAGCAGCCACAGGGCAACTAATGAAAAACTGTTTTTT
TRBV10-3	NA	TRBD1	TRBJ2-7	CAISGGGTGRNEQYF	TGTGCCATCAGTGGGGGGGGGACAGGGAGAAACGAGCAGTACTTC
TRBV6-5	NA	TRBD1	TRBJ1-1	CASSYGRQGNTEAFF	TGTGCCAGCAGTTACGGCCGACAGGGGAACACTGAAGCTTTCTTT
TRBV28	NA	TRBD1	TRBJ1-2	CASSRTGQGANYGYTF	TGTGCCAGCAGTAGAACGGGACAGGGGGCTAACTATGGCTACACCTTC
TRBV28	NA	NA	TRBJ2-2	CASSLPTETGELFF	TGTGCCAGCAGTTTACCCACAGAGACCGGGGAGCTGTTTTTT
TRBV19	once	NA	TRBJ2-7	CASSISPGSYEQYF	TGTGCCAGTAGTATCTCCCCGGGATCCTACGAGCAGTACTTC
TRBV6-5	NA	NA	TRBJ2-7	CATGAGFSSYEQYF	TGTGCCACAGGTGCGGGATTCAGCTCCTACGAGCAGTACTTC
TRBV19	NA	NA	TRBJ2-1	CASKVGIAISNEQFF	TGTGCCAGTAAGGTTGGAATAGCAATCTCCAATGAGCAGTTCTTC
TRBV6-5	NA	TRBD1	TRBJ1-6	CASSYSNRGSPLHF	TGTGCCAGCAGTTACTCGAACAGGGGATCACCCCTCCACTTT
TRBV6-5	NA	NA	TRBJ1-2	CASIGNNYGYTF	TGTGCCAGCATCGGGAATAACTATGGCTACACCTTC
TRBV7-2	NA	NA	TRBJ2-1	CASSFSGTNYNEQFF	TGTGCCAGCAGCTTTAGCGGAACAAATTACAATGAGCAGTTCTTC
TRBV7-9	NA	NA	TRBJ2-5	CASSLSWGEETQYF	TGTGCCAGCAGCCTCTCATGGGGGGAGGAGACCCAGTACTTC
TRBV30	NA	TRBD1	TRBJ2-5	CAGGDRGERETQYF	TGTGCCGGGGGGGACAGGGGAGAGAGGGAGACCCAGTACTTC
TRBV28	NA	NA	TRBJ2-3	CASSLGGANAHTQYF	TGTGCCAGCAGTCTAGGGGGGGCCAACGCCCATACGCAGTATTTT
TRBV27	NA	NA	TRBJ2-7	CASSFTDSGEQYF	TGTGCCAGCAGTTTCACCGATTCGGGAGAGCAGTACTTC
TRBV7-2	NA	NA	TRBJ1-2	CASSSHREGYTF	TGTGCCAGCAGCTCTCACAGGGAGGGCTACACCTTC
TRBV19	NA	TRBD1	TRBJ2-4	CASSTGQGLQNIQYF	TGTGCCAGTAGTACCGGACAGGGTTTGCAGAACATTCAGTACTTC
TRBV19	once	TRBD2	TRBJ2-7	CASSGLGRESSYEQYF	TGTGCCAGTAGTGGCCTAGGGCGGGAGTCCTCCTACGAGCAGTACTTC
TRBV28	once	TRBD2	TRBJ2-2	CASISSSGRGPGELFF	TGTGCCAGCATCTCATCTAGCGGGAGGGGTCCCGGGGAGCTGTTTTTT
TRBV11-2	NA	NA	TRBJ1-2	CASSPLQGANYGYTF	TGTGCCAGCAGCCCACTTCAAGGGGCGAACTATGGCTACACCTTC
TRBV2	NA	TRBD1	TRBJ1-6	CASARTGGNSPLHF	TGTGCCAGCGCTCGTACAGGGGGGAATTCACCCCTCCACTTT
TRBV4-1	NA	TRBD1	TRBJ2-3	CASSPTNIGTGGDTQYF	TGCGCCAGCAGCCCCACCAACATCGGGACAGGGGGGGATACGCAGTATTTT
TRBV28	NA	NA	TRBJ2-3	CASRDGVGTDTQYF	TGTGCCAGCAGGGACGGGGTTGGCACAGATACGCAGTATTTT
TRBV4-1	few	NA	TRBJ1-1	CASSQGVMNTEAFF	TGCGCCAGCAGCCAAGGAGTTATGAACACTGAAGCTTTCTTT
TRBV9	NA	TRBD2	TRBJ2-5	CASTPKRERGETQYF	TGTGCCAGCACCCCAAAGCGGGAGAGAGGGGAGACCCAGTACTTC
TRBV27	NA	TRBD1	TRBJ1-1	CASSLSQGAMNTEAFF	TGTGCCAGCAGTTTATCACAGGGGGCGATGAACACTGAAGCTTTCTTT
TRBV19	NA	NA	TRBJ1-2	CASRKPDIIYGYTF	TGTGCCAGTCGTAAGCCGGACATCATCTATGGCTACACCTTC
TRBV7-2	NA	TRBD1	TRBJ1-3	CASSLAGGTGNTIYF	TGTGCCAGCAGCTTAGCAGGGGGCACGGGAAACACCATATATTTT
TRBV19	NA	NA	TRBJ2-1	CASSSTAGARGWVFF	TGTGCCAGTAGTTCGACTGCGGGTGCGAGGGGGTGGGTGTTCTTC
TRBV10-1	few	NA	TRBJ1-2	CASSGADGYGYTF	TGCGCCAGCAGTGGAGCGGACGGCTATGGCTACACCTTC
TRBV19	NA	NA	TRBJ1-5	CASSMYSGSNQPQHF	TGTGCCAGTAGTATGTATTCGGGTAGCAATCAGCCCCAGCATTTT
TRBV4-1	NA	TRBD1	TRBJ1-5	CASSQTGTGDQPQHF	TGCGCCAGCAGCCAGACCGGGACAGGGGACCAGCCCCAGCATTTT